Reported below is one T cell receptor (beta chain). What antigen it recognizes has not been identified. No qualities accompany the bases; no much larger clone lies one base away. The immunoSEQ Assay, a bias-controlled multiplex PCR, was used to amplify TCRbeta CDR3 regions from genomic DNA. Under the source paper's analysis protocol: The number of nucleated cells in each sample was estimated from the amplification of reference gene primers within the assay. To quantify the absolute abundance of each unique TCRbeta CDR3 rearrangement, sequence reads were collapsed and filtered. Productive Simpson clonality was computed per sample as the square root of Simpson's diversity index over productive rearrangements. In its TCRdb copy, this immuneACCESS table keeps in-frame sequences only and misses some clones. Where compared with another copy, unresolved V genes explain less than half of these, and the others have no known cause. V and J calls and clone size come straight from that table; D and trimming were deduced from the DNA. This sample lists about 400,000 clones; just under 90% were detected once. Around 9.3% of the sample is taken by the ten largest.

This sample stems from a study of blood T cell repertoires in COVID-19 (dated by TCRdb to about 2020). In the study overall: Collaborator samples came from the United States, Italy and Spain and covered acute and convalescent phases of COVID-19. The prospective study material was composed of cDNA or gDNA derived from T cells, B-cell-depleted T cells, or PBMCs. Deeply sampled blood TCRbeta repertoires from subjects exposed to, actively infected with, or recovered from COVID-19 were included in the dataset. The repertoires were released in a freely available public database intended as a resource for research on the immune response to SARS-CoV-2. The samples were drawn from two sources: the first 160 participants of the ongoing ImmuneRACE study, and 1,200 or so subjects contributed by 6 global collaborators. The sample metadata nearly always contained a de-identified subject ID, COVID-19 status, age in years and sex. HLA class I and class II types, where available, came from metadata supplied by the sample provider rather than from assay-based typing.

In the prospective study, participants were about 18 to 95 years old, resided in fewer than 25 geographic areas of the United States, and were enrolled through a virtual design. Cohort assignment in the prospective study relied on participant-reported clinical history from a screening survey and a study questionnaire. Recovered participants in ImmuneRACE Cohort 3 were defined as having two consecutive negative NP/OP PCR tests, clearance from a healthcare professional, or resolution of symptoms. In the prospective study, whole blood, serum and a nasopharyngeal or oropharyngeal swab were collected from each participant by mobile phlebotomists. Participants in the prospective study had the option to provide additional blood draws and questionnaires over a roughly two-month period. Before DNA extraction, prospective study blood samples were shipped either frozen or at room temperature. What the research found in general, with its limitations: The quantity of clinical and demographic metadata differed by source and by participant and was supplied without curation.

The sequenced sample was PBMCs or T cells enriched from blood (not recorded which). The TCR sequence derives from a woman aged 45-65 years who had recovered from COVID-19.

Here is the DNA: TGTGCCAGCAGTGCATTCCTCACTAGCACAGATACGCAGTATTTT. The translation is CASSAFLTSTDTQYF. The chain uses TRBV2 and TRBJ2-3; the D gene assignment is ambiguous. In the germline V gene, CDR1 corresponds to SNHLY and CDR2 to FYNNEI. Its CDR3 holds 15 amino acids, cysteine through phenylalanine. Only CDR3 DNA is held: 45 bases, read in frame from base 1. Relative to germline, V is 4 bases shorter and J is 0 bases shorter, with 11 bases between their ends. The CDR3, completed at both ends by the reference TRBV2 and TRBJ2-3 genes, gives the full variable domain EPEVTQTPSHQVTQMGQEVILRCVPISNHLYFYWYRQILGQKVEFLVSFYNNEISEKSEIFDDQFSVERPDGSNFTLKIRSTKLEDSAMYFCASSAFLTSTDTQYFGPGTRLTVL.